This T cell receptor beta chain was identified in a study of cytomegalovirus exposure and HLA in healthy donors. Study background: The early release's HLA-typed donors yielded 70 million to 85 million unique TCRs. Study-level points and caveats: Most TCR sequences were seen very rarely across donors, but some public TCRs occurred in many. In a later analysis, V- and J-gene trimming of beta chains associated with a DCLRE1C missense variant, replicated independently. Earlier results showed most TCR beta V segments being productive about 90% or about 30% of the time.

With 60 Vbeta and 13 Jbeta primers, the PCR was carried out. Libraries were prepared by immunoSEQ multiplex PCR; TCRdb keeps only in-frame clonotypes and omits some of them. This sample has about 140,000 clones; about 10% occur once, and the top ten carry about 7.5%. Note on this clone: As yet, its antigen is unknown.

This TCR was recovered from a woman between 40 and 50 years old in good health and CMV-seropositive. Sequencing was carried out using PBMCs.

The CDR3 here is CASSSRGGAETQYF. The CDR3 DNA reads TGTGCCAGCAGCTCCAGGGGAGGGGCGGAGACCCAGTACTTC. The V gene is TRBV11-1, the J gene TRBJ2-5, with TRBD2 as a possible D gene (7 bases). Trimming took off 4 bases at V and 5 bases at J, with 14 bases between the two ends. Germline V gene data show CDR1 as SGHAT and CDR2 as FQDESV (reference sequence). The CDR3 contains 14 residues.